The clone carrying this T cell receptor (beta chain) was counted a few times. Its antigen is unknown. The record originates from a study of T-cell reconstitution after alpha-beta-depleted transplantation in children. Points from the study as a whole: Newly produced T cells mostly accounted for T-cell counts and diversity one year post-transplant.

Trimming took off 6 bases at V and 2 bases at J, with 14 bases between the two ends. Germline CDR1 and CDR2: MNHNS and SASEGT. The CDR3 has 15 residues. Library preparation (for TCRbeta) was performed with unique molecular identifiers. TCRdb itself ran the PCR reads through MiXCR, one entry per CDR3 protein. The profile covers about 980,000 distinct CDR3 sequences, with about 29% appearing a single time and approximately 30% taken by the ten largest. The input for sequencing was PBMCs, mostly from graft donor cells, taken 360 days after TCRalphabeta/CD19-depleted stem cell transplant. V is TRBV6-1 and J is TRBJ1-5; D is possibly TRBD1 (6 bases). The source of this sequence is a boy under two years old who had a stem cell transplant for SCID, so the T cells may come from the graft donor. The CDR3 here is CASRGTGTGNQPQHF. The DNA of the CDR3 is TGTGCCAGCAGAGGAACAGGGACGGGCAATCAGCCCCAGCATTTT.